Only a few counts were recorded for the clone carrying this T cell receptor (beta chain). The target antigen is unknown. This entry belongs to a study of cytomegalovirus exposure and HLA in healthy donors. Across the whole study: Unique TCR beta sequences numbering 117 million came from 190 million or so T cells in an earlier analysis. General study points: In vitro experiments confirmed that a few CMV-associated chains were specific for CMV antigens.

Amplification used 60 Vbeta primers and 13 Jbeta primers. As processed by the authors: A later analysis tallied tens of millions of unique TCR beta chains, around 9.9 million of them shared. Data came from immunoSEQ multiplex PCR; TCRdb stores just in-frame clones and leaves some out. V, J and clone size reflect that table, while D and trimming were determined from the DNA. The sample lists some 150,000 clones, 75% to 80% occurring once. The CDR3 extends over 17 amino acids. Between the trimmed V and J ends, which lost 5 bases and 0 bases, there was a span of 17 bases. CDR1 and CDR2 (germline): SGHDT, YYEEEE.

The J gene is TRBJ2-2, the V gene TRBV5-6; possible D gene TRBD2, 6 bases. The sequence came from a man between 40 and 49 years old in good health and CMV-seropositive. What was sequenced was PBMCs. The CDR3 protein is CASRIGYAGPNTGELFF. CDR3 DNA: TGTGCCAGCAGAATAGGCTACGCGGGGCCGAACACCGGGGAGCTGTTTTTT.